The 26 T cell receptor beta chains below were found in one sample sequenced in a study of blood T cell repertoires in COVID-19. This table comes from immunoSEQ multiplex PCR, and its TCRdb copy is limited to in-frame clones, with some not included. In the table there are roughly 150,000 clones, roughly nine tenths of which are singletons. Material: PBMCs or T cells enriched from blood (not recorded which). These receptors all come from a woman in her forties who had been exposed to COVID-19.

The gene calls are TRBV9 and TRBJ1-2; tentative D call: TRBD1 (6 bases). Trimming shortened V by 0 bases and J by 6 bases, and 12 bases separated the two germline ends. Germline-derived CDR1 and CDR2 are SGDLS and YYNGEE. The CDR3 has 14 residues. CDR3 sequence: CASSVGPGDHGYTF. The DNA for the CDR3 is TGTGCCAGCAGCGTAGGCCCAGGGGACCATGGCTACACCTTC. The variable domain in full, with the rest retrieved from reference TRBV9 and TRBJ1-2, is DSGVTQTPKHLITATGQRVTLRCSPRSGDLSVYWYQQSLDQGLQFLIQYYNGEERAKGNILERFSAQQFPDLHSELNLSSLELGDSALYFCASSVGPGDHGYTFGSGTRLTVV.

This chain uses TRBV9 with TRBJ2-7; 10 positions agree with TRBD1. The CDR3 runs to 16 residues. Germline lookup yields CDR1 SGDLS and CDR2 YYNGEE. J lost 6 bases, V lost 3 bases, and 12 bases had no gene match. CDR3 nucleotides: TGTGCCAGCAGCGACCCCTCCGGGACAGGGGACGGCGAGCAGTACTTC. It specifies CASSDPSGTGDGEQYF.

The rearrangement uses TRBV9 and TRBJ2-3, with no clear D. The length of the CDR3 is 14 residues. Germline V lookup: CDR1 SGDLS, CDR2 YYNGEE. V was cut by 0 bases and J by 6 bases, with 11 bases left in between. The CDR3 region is CASSVAPERDTQYF. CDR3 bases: TGTGCCAGCAGCGTAGCTCCAGAGAGGGATACGCAGTATTTT.

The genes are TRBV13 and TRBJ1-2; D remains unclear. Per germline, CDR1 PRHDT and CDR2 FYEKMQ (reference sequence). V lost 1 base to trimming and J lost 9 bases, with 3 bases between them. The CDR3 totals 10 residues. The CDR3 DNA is TGTGCCAGCAGCTTAGTAAGCTACACCTTC. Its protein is CASSLVSYTF. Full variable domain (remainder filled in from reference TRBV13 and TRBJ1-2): AAGVIQSPRHLIKEKRETATLKCYPIPRHDTVYWYQQGPGQDPQFLISFYEKMQSDKGSIPDRFSAQQFSDYHSELNMSSLELGDSALYFCASSLVSYTFGSGTRLTVV.

The CDR3 bases are TGTGCCAGCAGGACCCTTTGGACTAGCGGGATTCCACTCTTCTCCTACGAGCAGTACTTC. Amino acids: CASRTLWTSGIPLFSYEQYF. This chain uses TRBV28 with TRBJ2-7; 12 bases are a match to TRBD2. The CDR3 sequence is 20 residues long. Trimming removed 6 bases from V and 0 bases from J; junction bases left unmatched: 18. Germline V gene data show CDR1 as MDHEN and CDR2 as SYDVKM.

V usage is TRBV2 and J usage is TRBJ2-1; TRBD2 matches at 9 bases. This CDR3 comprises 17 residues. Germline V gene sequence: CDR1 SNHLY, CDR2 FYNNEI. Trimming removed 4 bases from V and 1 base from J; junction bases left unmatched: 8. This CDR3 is CASSVSGGRASYNEQFF. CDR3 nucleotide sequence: TGTGCCAGCAGTGTGTCCGGCGGGAGGGCTTCCTACAATGAGCAGTTCTTC.

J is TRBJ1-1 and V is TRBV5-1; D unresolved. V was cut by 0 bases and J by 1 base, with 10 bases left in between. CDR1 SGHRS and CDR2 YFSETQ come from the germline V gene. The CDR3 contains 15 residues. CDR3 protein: CASSLVRGQNTEAFF. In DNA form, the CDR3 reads TGCGCCAGCAGCTTGGTGCGGGGTCAGAACACTGAAGCTTTCTTT. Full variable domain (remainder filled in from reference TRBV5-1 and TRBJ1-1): KAGVTQTPRYLIKTRGQQVTLSCSPISGHRSVSWYQQTPGQGLQFLFEYFSETQRNKGNFPGRFSGRQFSNSRSEMNVSTLELGDSALYLCASSLVRGQNTEAFFGQGTRLTVV.

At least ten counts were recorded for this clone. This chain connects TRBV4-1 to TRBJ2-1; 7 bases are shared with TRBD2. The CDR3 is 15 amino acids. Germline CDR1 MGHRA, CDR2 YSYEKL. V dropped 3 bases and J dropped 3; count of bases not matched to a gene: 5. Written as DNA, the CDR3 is TGCGCCAGCAGCCAGCGGGAGATCTTCTACAATGAGCAGTTCTTC. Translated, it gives CASSQREIFYNEQFF.

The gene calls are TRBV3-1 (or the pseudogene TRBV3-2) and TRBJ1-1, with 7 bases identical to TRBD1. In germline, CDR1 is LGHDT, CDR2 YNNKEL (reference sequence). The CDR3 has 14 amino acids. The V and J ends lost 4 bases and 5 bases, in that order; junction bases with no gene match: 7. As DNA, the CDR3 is TGTGCCAGCAGCCCCGCCAGGGGGGCGACTGAAGCTTTCTTT. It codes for CASSPARGATEAFF.

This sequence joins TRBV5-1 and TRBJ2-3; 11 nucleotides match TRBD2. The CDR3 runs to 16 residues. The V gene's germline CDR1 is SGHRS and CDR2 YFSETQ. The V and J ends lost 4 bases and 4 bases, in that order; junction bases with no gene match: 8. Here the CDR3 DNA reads TGCGCCAGCAGCCATCCGACTAGCGGGATCTCAGATACGCAGTATTTT. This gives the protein CASSHPTSGISDTQYF.

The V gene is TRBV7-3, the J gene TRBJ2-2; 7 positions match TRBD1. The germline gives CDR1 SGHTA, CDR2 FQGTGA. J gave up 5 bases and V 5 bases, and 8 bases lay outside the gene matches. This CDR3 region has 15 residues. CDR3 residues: CASSLDRAGTGELFF. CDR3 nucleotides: TGTGCCAGCAGCCTCGACAGGGCCGGGACCGGGGAGCTGTTTTTT.

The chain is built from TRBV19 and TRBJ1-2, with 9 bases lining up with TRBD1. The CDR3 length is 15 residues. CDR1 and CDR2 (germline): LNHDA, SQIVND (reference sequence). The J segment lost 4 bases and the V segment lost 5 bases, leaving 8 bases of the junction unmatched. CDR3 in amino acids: CASSPRDRVGYGYTF. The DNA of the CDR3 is TGTGCCAGTAGTCCACGGGACAGGGTGGGCTATGGCTACACCTTC.

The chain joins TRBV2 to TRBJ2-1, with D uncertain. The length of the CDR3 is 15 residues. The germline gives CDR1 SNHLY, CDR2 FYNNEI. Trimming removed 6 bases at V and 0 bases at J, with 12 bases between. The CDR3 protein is CASSHLLSSYNEQFF. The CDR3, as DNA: TGTGCCAGCAGCCATCTATTGAGCTCCTACAATGAGCAGTTCTTC.

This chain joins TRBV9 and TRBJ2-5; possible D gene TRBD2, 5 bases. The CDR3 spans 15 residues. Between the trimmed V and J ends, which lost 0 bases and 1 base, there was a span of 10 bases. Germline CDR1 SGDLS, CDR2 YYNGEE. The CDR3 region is CASSVGSTSQETQYF. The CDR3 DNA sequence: TGTGCCAGCAGCGTAGGATCAACTAGCCAAGAGACCCAGTACTTC. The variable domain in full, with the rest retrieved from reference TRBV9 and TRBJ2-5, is DSGVTQTPKHLITATGQRVTLRCSPRSGDLSVYWYQQSLDQGLQFLIQYYNGEERAKGNILERFSAQQFPDLHSELNLSSLELGDSALYFCASSVGSTSQETQYFGPGTRLLVL.

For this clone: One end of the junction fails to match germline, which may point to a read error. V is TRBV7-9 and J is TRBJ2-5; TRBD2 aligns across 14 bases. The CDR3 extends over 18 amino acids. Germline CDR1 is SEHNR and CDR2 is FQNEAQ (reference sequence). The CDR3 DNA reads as TGTGCCAGCAGCCAAGGGACTAGCGGGGGACCTACGCAAGGGACCCAGTACTTC. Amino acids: CASSQGTSGGPTQGTQYF.

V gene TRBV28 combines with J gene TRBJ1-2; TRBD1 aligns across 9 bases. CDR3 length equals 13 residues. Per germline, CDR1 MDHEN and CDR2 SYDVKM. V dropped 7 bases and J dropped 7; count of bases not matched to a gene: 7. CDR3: CASTWGQGAGYTF. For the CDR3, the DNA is TGTGCCAGCACCTGGGGACAGGGTGCTGGCTACACCTTC.

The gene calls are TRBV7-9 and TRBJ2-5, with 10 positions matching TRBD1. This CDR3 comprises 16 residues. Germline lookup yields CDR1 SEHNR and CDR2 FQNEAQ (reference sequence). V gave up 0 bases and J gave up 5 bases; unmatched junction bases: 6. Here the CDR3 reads CASSLARDRGRETQYF. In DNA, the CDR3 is TGTGCCAGCAGCTTAGCGCGAGACAGGGGGCGGGAGACCCAGTACTTC.

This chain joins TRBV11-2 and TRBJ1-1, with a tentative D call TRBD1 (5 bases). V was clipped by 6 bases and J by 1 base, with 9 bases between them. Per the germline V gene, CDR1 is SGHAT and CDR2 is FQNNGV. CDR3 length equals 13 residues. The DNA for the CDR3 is TGTGCCAGCAGTTTTGACAGGAACACTGAAGCTTTCTTT. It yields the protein CASSFDRNTEAFF.

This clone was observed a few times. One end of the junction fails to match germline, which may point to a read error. Here the CDR3 reads CATSEGSGSETQYF. CDR3 sequence (DNA): TGTGCCACCAGTGAAGGAAGCGGGAGTGAGACCCAGTACTTC. This rearrangement joins TRBV10-3 to TRBJ2-5; the match to TRBD2 covers 8 bases. Looked up from germline, CDR1 is ENHRY and CDR2 is SYGVKD. The CDR3 is made up of 14 amino acids.

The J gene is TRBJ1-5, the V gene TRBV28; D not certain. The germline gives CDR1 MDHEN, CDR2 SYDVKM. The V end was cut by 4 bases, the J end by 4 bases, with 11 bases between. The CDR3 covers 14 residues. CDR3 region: CASSSRHLNQPQHF. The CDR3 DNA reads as TGTGCCAGCAGTTCCCGACACCTTAATCAGCCCCAGCATTTT. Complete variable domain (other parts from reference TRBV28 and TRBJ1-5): DVKVTQSSRYLVKRTGEKVFLECVQDMDHENMFWYRQDPGLGLRLIYFSYDVKMKEKGDIPEGYSVSREKKERFSLILESASTNQTSMYLCASSSRHLNQPQHFGDGTRLSIL.

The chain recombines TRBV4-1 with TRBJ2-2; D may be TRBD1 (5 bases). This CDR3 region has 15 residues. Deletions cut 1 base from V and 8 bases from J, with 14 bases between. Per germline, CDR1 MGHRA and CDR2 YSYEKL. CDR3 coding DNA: TGCGCCAGCAGCCAAGGGGGCAGGGTGGCAGGGGAGCTGTTTTTT. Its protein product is CASSQGGRVAGELFF.

The CDR3 region is CATSRGVREGSYEQYF. The DNA of the CDR3 is TGTGCCACCAGCAGAGGGGTCAGGGAGGGGTCCTACGAGCAGTACTTC. The rearrangement joins TRBV15 to TRBJ2-7, with 7 bases aligning to TRBD2. CDR1 is LNHNV and CDR2 is YYDKDF in the germline V gene (reference sequence). Trimming removed 1 base from V and 1 base from J; junction bases left unmatched: 7. The CDR3 is 16 residues long.

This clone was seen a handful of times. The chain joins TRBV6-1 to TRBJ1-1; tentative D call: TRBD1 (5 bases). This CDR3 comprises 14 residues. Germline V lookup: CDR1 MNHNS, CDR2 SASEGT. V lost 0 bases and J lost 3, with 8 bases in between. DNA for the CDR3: TGTGCCAGCAGTGAAGCAGCCAGGGACACTGAAGCTTTCTTT. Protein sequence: CASSEAARDTEAFF.

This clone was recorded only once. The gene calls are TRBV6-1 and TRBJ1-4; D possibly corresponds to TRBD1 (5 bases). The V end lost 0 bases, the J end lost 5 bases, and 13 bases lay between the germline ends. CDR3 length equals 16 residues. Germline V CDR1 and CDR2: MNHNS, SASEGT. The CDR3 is CASSEAPGQGNEKLFF. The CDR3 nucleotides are TGTGCCAGCAGTGAAGCGCCCGGGCAGGGCAATGAAAAACTGTTTTTT.

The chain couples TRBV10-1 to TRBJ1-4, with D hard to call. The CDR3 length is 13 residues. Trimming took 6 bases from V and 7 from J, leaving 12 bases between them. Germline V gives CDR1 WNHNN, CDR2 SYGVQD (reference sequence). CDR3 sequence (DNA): TGCGCCAGCAGAGGAGACCCGTCTGAAAAACTGTTTTTT. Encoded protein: CASRGDPSEKLFF.

CDR3 DNA sequence: TGCGCCAGTTCAACAGGGGCCAATCAGCCCCAGCATTTT. Translated: CASSTGANQPQHF. V and J are TRBV5-1 and TRBJ1-5; 7 bases line up with TRBD1. In germline, CDR1 is SGHRS, CDR2 YFSETQ. This CDR3 region has 13 residues. The ends lost 8 bases at V and 3 bases at J; junction bases unmatched: 5.